The 24 T cell receptor beta chains given below trace back to one sample, sequenced in a study of T-cell reconstitution after alpha-beta-depleted transplantation in children. Unique molecular identifiers were incorporated into the prepared TCRbeta library. MiXCR, applied by TCRdb to the PCR reads, yields one record per CDR3 protein. The data contain nearly 200,000 distinct CDR3 sequences, just under 6.5% of them singletons. Material: PBMCs, obtained before TCRalphabeta/CD19-depleted stem cell transplant. Receptor source: a girl in the first two years of life with combined immunodeficiency, due to receive a stem cell transplant.

This clonotype turned up a few times. The genes are TRBV7-8 and TRBJ2-3; unclear D gene. Trimming removed 8 bases at V and 2 bases at J, with 11 bases between. Germline lookup yields CDR1 SGHVS and CDR2 FQNEAQ. CDR3 length equals 13 residues. CDR3 bases: TGTGCCAGCGGGGTCATAAACACAGATACGCAGTATTTT. Translated: CASGVINTDTQYF. Supplemented by reference TRBV7-8 and TRBJ2-3, the full variable domain reads GAGVSQSPRYKVAKRGQDVALRCDPISGHVSLFWYQQALGQGPEFLTYFQNEAQLDKSGLPSDRFFAERPEGSVSTLKIQRTQQEDSAVYLCASGVINTDTQYFGPGTRLTVL.

The J gene is TRBJ2-2, the V gene TRBV20-1; D gene unclear. Germline CDR1 and CDR2: DFQATT and SNEGSKA (reference sequence). This CDR3 region has 13 residues. V gave up 8 bases and J gave up 2 bases, with 12 bases separating them. For the CDR3, the DNA is TGCAGTACTTGGGGTCCTAACACCGGGGAGCTGTTTTTT. It specifies CSTWGPNTGELFF.

V is TRBV28 and J is TRBJ2-4, with D perhaps TRBD1 (6 bases). The V end was cut by 3 bases, the J end by 7 bases, with 16 bases between. The CDR3 spans 15 residues. Germline V gives CDR1 MDHEN, CDR2 SYDVKM. The CDR3, as DNA: TGTGCCAGCAGTTTGGTGGACCGGGACATTAACATTCAGTACTTC. Translation gives CASSLVDRDINIQYF.

At least ten counts were recorded for this clonotype. This rearrangement joins TRBV12-3 or TRBV12-4 to TRBJ2-1; D not certain. V was clipped by 5 bases and J by 2 bases, with 4 bases between them. CDR3 size: 12 residues. This CDR3 is CASSPTYNEQFF. The DNA for the CDR3 is TGTGCCAGCAGTCCCACCTACAATGAGCAGTTCTTC.

This clonotype has at least ten counts. The rearrangement joins TRBV25-1 to TRBJ2-3, with 7 bases that match TRBD1. V lost 3 bases, J lost 2 bases, and 5 bases stayed unmatched. The CDR3 is 15 amino acids. Germline V gene lookup returns CDR1 MGHDK and CDR2 SYGVNS. CDR3 loop: CASSDRDSSTDTQYF. CDR3 in DNA: TGTGCCAGCAGTGATCGGGACAGCTCCACAGATACGCAGTATTTT.

In the case of this clonotype: A much larger clone sits a single nucleotide away, making a read error possible. Since no conserved phenylalanine or tryptophan closes the CDR3, a read error is the likely cause. This chain links TRBV4-1 with TRBJ2-2; perhaps TRBD1 as D (6 bases). The V and J ends lost 5 bases and 2 bases respectively, with 24 bases between them. Germline assignment: CDR1 MGHRA and CDR2 YSYEKL. The CDR3 contains 19 residues. The CDR3 loop is CASSYAWGHQAFNTGELFS. The CDR3 nucleotides read TGCGCCAGCAGCTATGCTTGGGGACACCAAGCATTTAACACCGGGGAGCTGTTTTCT.

The table lists this clonotype with many counts. The gene calls are TRBV28 and TRBJ1-1; 7 bases fit TRBD1. CDR1 is MDHEN and CDR2 is SYDVKM in the germline V gene. This CDR3 comprises 14 residues. J gave up 1 base and V 5 bases, and 4 bases lay outside the gene matches. Here the CDR3 DNA reads TGTGCCAGCAGTCCGAACAGGGGGAACACTGAAGCTTTCTTT. Amino acids: CASSPNRGNTEAFF.

The table lists this clonotype with many counts. The chain has TRBV29-1 and TRBJ2-2, with D unclear. V was trimmed by 3 bases and J by 3 bases, leaving 14 bases between them. The CDR3 has 15 residues. CDR1 and CDR2 (germline): SQVTM, ANQGSEA. For the CDR3, the DNA is TGCAGCGTTGAGGCGATGGGGATCTACACCGGGGAGCTGTTTTTT. Its protein product is CSVEAMGIYTGELFF.

This clonotype was detected ten times or more. The chain employs TRBV4-3 and TRBJ2-3; tentatively, D is TRBD2 (6 bases). Germline V gene sequence: CDR1 LGHNA, CDR2 YSLEER. The CDR3 covers 17 residues. V lost 8 bases and J lost 5, with 26 bases in between. Here the CDR3 DNA reads TGCGCCAGCTCGCAACGGCCGGGGACTCTCCCCGGAGATACGCAGTATTTT. Translating it yields CASSQRPGTLPGDTQYF.

This clonotype is deemed medium-sized. The rearrangement links TRBV25-1 to TRBJ2-2; no reliable D call. The germline V gene encodes CDR1 MGHDK and CDR2 SYGVNS. The CDR3 has 14 amino acids. V was trimmed by 5 bases and J by 0 bases, leaving 7 bases between them. The chain's CDR3 is CASSLTTNTGELFF. The CDR3 bases are TGTGCCAGCAGTCTCACTACGAACACCGGGGAGCTGTTTTTT.

Many counts were recorded for this clonotype. V usage is TRBV7-9 and J usage is TRBJ2-3, with D hard to call. Trimming left V 4 bases short and J 3 bases short, with 14 bases between. CDR1 SEHNR and CDR2 FQNEAQ come from the germline V gene (reference sequence). CDR3 length: 15 amino acids. The CDR3 region is CASSSPTEPTDTQYF. The CDR3 nucleotides are TGTGCCAGCAGCTCGCCCACGGAACCGACAGATACGCAGTATTTT.

This clonotype was detected a few times. The V and J genes are TRBV7-9 and TRBJ2-1, with 10 nucleotides matching TRBD2. The CDR3 is made up of 16 amino acids. V dropped 5 bases and J dropped 1; count of bases not matched to a gene: 5. Germline lookup yields CDR1 SEHNR and CDR2 FQNEAQ (reference sequence). CDR3 loop: CASSPPSGGSYNEQFF. The DNA for the CDR3 is TGTGCCAGCAGCCCACCTAGCGGGGGTTCCTACAATGAGCAGTTCTTC.

The chain links TRBV15 to TRBJ2-1, with 8 bases aligning to TRBD1. Looked up from germline, CDR1 is LNHNV and CDR2 is YYDKDF (reference sequence). The V and J ends lost 5 bases and 2 bases, in that order; junction bases with no gene match: 11. The CDR3 runs to 17 residues. For the CDR3, the DNA is TGTGCCACCAGCGGATACGCAGGGGGCAGCCCCTACAATGAGCAGTTCTTC. Its protein is CATSGYAGGSPYNEQFF.

At least ten counts were recorded for this clonotype. The genes are TRBV5-1 and TRBJ2-5, with a weak D call TRBD2 (6 bases). V lost 2 bases to trimming and J lost 1 base, with 9 bases between them. CDR3 length: 14 residues. Germline V gene lookup returns CDR1 SGHRS and CDR2 YFSETQ. The CDR3 DNA follows: TGCGCCAGCAGCTTCTGGAGGGTCCAAGAGACCCAGTACTTC. It yields the protein CASSFWRVQETQYF.

The sample holds many counts of this clonotype. The CDR3 sequence: CASSQDVGPYGYTF. In DNA, the CDR3 is TGCGCCAGCAGCCAAGATGTGGGGCCCTATGGCTACACCTTC. The chain carries TRBV4-3 and TRBJ1-2, with a tentative D call TRBD1 (5 bases). The V gene's germline CDR1 is LGHNA and CDR2 YSLEER. Deletions cut 0 bases from V and 4 bases from J, with 9 bases between. CDR3 length: 14 amino acids.

This clonotype was recorded many times. The chain combines TRBV5-6 with TRBJ2-7; TRBD2 matches 8 bases. With V trimmed by 4 bases and J by 0 bases, 9 bases remained unmatched. The CDR3 consists of 16 residues. Germline loops: CDR1 SGHDT, CDR2 YYEEEE. The CDR3 sequence: CASSLRTSSPSYEQYF. The CDR3 DNA reads TGTGCCAGCAGCCTACGGACTAGCTCCCCCTCCTACGAGCAGTACTTC.

The chain has TRBV14 and TRBJ2-2; D perhaps matches TRBD1 (7 bases). V was trimmed by 0 bases and J by 3 bases, leaving 14 bases between them. The CDR3 extends over 17 amino acids. Germline V gene data show CDR1 as SGHDN and CDR2 as FVKESK. CDR3 coding DNA: TGTGCCAGCAGCCAAGACAAGGAGGGGGCATACACCGGGGAGCTGTTTTTT. Residues: CASSQDKEGAYTGELFF.

This sequence joins TRBV18 and TRBJ1-2; no definite D call. The CDR3 extends over 14 amino acids. The germline V gene has CDR1 KGHSH and CDR2 LQKENI. Trimming removed 6 bases from V and 4 bases from J, with 15 bases in between. The CDR3 loop is CASSPRVVFYGYTF. CDR3 in DNA: TGTGCCAGCTCGCCCCGTGTGGTTTTCTATGGCTACACCTTC.

V usage is TRBV4-3 and J usage is TRBJ2-1; 8 bases are a match to TRBD2. Germline V gene sequence: CDR1 LGHNA, CDR2 YSLEER. The CDR3 consists of 15 residues. V shed 4 bases and J 5 bases; nucleotides not matched to a gene: 7. The CDR3 loop reads CASSPLAGGHNEQFF. CDR3 nucleotides: TGCGCCAGCAGCCCCCTAGCGGGCGGCCACAATGAGCAGTTCTTC.

This clonotype was detected many times. The chain uses TRBV4-3 and TRBJ2-7; maybe TRBD2 (5 bases). Germline V lookup: CDR1 LGHNA, CDR2 YSLEER. CDR3 length: 14 amino acids. Trimming shortened V by 0 bases and J by 3 bases, and 9 bases separated the two germline ends. CDR3 nucleotides: TGCGCCAGCAGCCAAGAACGGGAATTCTACGAGCAGTACTTC. The encoded protein is CASSQEREFYEQYF.

The sample holds many counts of this clonotype. This sequence joins TRBV12-3 or TRBV12-4 and TRBJ2-7, with unresolved D. Trimming stripped 0 bases from V and 9 bases from J, with 12 bases between. The CDR3 has 13 residues. The DNA for the CDR3 is TGTGCCAGCAGTTTAGCACCCGGGTCCGGGCAGTACTTC. Residues: CASSLAPGSGQYF.

This clonotype has ten or more counts. The chain employs TRBV12-3 or TRBV12-4 and TRBJ1-3; a weak D match, TRBD1 (5 bases). This CDR3 has 15 amino acids. Trimming removed 8 bases from V and 4 bases from J, with 18 bases in between. CDR3: CASRTPPGPGNTIYF. Written as DNA, the CDR3 is TGTGCCAGCCGGACCCCCCCGGGACCCGGAAACACCATATATTTT.

This clonotype was seen more than once but under ten times. The CDR3 coding sequence is TGTGCCAGCAGACCCGGGGTACGGGAGCAAGAGACCCAGTACTTC. Its translation is CASRPGVREQETQYF. This chain joins TRBV3-1 and TRBJ2-5, with D possibly matching TRBD2 (6 bases). The length of the CDR3 is 15 residues. Germline CDR1 and CDR2: LGHDT and YNNKEL (reference sequence). The V gene lost 6 bases and the J gene lost 2 bases, with 16 bases spanning the gap.

This clonotype occurred a few times. The chain uses TRBV11-2 and TRBJ1-5; D remains ambiguous. Germline CDR1 and CDR2: SGHAT and FQNNGV. This CDR3 comprises 13 residues. V lost 0 bases to trimming and J lost 7 bases, with 7 bases between them. CDR3 sequence reads: CASSLDPRQPQHF. The CDR3 DNA reads TGTGCCAGCAGCTTAGATCCAAGGCAGCCCCAGCATTTT.